Sequencing of this TCR beta chain was carried out in a study of cytomegalovirus exposure and HLA in healthy donors. Study outcomes and limitations: A later analysis linked a missense DCLRE1C variant to TCR beta V- and J-gene trimming.

As regards this clone: Its cognate antigen is unknown.

The V gene's germline CDR1 is MNHEY and CDR2 SMNVEV (reference sequence). The V end lost 3 bases, the J end lost 2 bases, and 11 bases lay between the germline ends. The CDR3 contains 14 residues. PCR used 60 Vbeta primers and 13 Jbeta primers. Clones were sequenced by immunoSEQ multiplex PCR, and TCRdb holds only the in-frame ones, with some missing. The table has over 90,000 clones, around 68% seen once. Sequenced: PBMCs. This TCR came from a human donor in good health. The chain couples TRBV27 to TRBJ2-7; D might be TRBD2 (6 bases). The CDR3 loop is CASSFSGDAYEQYF. The CDR3 coding sequence is TGTGCCAGCAGTTTTTCGGGGGACGCCTACGAGCAGTACTTC.